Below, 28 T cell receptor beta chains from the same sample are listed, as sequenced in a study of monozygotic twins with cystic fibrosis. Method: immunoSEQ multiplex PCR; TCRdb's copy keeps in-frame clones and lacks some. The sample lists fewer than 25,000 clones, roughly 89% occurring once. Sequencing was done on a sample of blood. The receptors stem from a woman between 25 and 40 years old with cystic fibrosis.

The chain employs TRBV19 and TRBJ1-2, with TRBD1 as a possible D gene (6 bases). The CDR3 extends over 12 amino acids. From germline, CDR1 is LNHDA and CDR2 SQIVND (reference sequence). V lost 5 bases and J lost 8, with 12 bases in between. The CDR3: CASSPQGWGYTF. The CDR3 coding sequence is TGTGCCAGTAGTCCGCAGGGGTGGGGCTACACCTTC. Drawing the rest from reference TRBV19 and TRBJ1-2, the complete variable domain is DGGITQSPKYLFRKEGQNVTLSCEQNLNHDAMYWYRQDPGQGLRLIYYSQIVNDFQKGDIAEGYSVSREKKESFPLTVTSAQKNPTAFYLCASSPQGWGYTFGSGTRLTVV.

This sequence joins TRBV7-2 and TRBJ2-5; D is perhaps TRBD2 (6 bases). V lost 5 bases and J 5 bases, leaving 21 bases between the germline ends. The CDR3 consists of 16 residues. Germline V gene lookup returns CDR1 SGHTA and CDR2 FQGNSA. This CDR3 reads CASSPGSVGTGETQYF. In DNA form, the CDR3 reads TGTGCCAGCAGCCCCGGGAGCGTGGGAACCGGGGAGACCCAGTACTTC.

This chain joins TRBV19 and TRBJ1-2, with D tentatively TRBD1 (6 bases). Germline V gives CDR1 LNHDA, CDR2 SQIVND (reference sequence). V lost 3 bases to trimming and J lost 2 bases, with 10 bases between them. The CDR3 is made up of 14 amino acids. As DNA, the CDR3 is TGTGCCAGTAGTATCACCCAGGGGAACTATGGCTACACCTTC. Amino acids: CASSITQGNYGYTF.

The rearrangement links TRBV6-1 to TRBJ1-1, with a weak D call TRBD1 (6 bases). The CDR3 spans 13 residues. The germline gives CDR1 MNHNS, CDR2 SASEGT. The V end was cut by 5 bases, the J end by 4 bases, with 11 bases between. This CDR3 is CASSIQGATEAFF. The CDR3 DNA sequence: TGTGCCAGCAGTATACAGGGTGCCACTGAAGCTTTCTTT.

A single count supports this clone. CDR3 nucleotide sequence: TGTGCCAGCAGGACTACGCAGGGTAACACCGGGGAGCTGTTTTTT. Protein: CASRTTQGNTGELFF. The rearrangement joins TRBV2 to TRBJ2-2; D tentatively fits TRBD1 or TRBD2 (5 bases each). The CDR3 consists of 15 residues. Germline-derived CDR1 and CDR2 are SNHLY and FYNNEI. Trimming cost V 6 bases and J 2 bases, with 13 bases left between them.

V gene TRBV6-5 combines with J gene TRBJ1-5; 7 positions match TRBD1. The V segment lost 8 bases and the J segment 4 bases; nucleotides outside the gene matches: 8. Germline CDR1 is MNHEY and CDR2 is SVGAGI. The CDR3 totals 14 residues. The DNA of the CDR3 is TGTGCCAGCGGGTCGACAGGGAAAAATCAGCCCCAGCATTTT. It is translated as CASGSTGKNQPQHF.

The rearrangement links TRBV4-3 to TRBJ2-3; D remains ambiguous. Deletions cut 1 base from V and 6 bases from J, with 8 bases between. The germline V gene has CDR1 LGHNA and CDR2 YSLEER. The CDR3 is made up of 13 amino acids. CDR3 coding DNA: TGCGCCAGCAGCCAAGGATTTGGTGATACGCAGTATTTT. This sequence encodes CASSQGFGDTQYF.

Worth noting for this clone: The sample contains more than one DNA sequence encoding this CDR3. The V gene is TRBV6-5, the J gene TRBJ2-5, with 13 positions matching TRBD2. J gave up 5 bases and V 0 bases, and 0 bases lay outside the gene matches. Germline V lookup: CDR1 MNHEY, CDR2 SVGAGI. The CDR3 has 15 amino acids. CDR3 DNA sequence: TGTGCCAGCAGTTACTCGACTAGCGGGGGGGAGACCCAGTACTTC. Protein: CASSYSTSGGETQYF.

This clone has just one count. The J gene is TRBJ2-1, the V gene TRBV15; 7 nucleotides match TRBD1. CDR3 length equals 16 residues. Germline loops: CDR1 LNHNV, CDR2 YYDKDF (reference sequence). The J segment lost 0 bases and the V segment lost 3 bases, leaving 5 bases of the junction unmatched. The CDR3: CATSRYRGSSYNEQFF. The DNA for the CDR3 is TGTGCCACCAGCAGGTACAGGGGTAGCTCCTACAATGAGCAGTTCTTC.

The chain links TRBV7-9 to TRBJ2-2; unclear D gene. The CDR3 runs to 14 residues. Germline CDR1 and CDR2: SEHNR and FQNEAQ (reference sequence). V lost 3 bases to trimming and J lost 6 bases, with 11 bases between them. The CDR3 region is CASSLARFAGELFF. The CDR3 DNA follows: TGTGCCAGCAGCTTGGCCCGCTTCGCCGGGGAGCTGTTTTTT.

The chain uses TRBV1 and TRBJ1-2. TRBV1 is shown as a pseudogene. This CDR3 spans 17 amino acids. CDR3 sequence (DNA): TGCACCAGCAGCCAAGATCCCACCTGGCGGGTCCTCTATGGCTACACCTTC. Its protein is CTSSQDPTWRVLYGYTF.

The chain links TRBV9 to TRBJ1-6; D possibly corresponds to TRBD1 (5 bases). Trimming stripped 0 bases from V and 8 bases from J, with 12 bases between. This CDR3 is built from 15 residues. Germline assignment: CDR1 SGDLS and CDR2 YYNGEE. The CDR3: CASSVAGAVDSPLHF. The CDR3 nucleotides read TGTGCCAGCAGCGTAGCTGGGGCAGTTGATTCACCCCTCCACTTT.

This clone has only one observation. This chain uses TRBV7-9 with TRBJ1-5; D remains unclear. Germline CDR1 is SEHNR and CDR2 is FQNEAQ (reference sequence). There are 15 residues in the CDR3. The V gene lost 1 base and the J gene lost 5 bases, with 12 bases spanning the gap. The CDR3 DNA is TGTGCCAGCAGCTTAGGTCCGAAAAGGGATCAGCCCCAGCATTTT. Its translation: CASSLGPKRDQPQHF. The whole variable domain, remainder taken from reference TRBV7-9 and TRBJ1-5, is DTGVSQNPRHKITKRGQNVTFRCDPISEHNRLYWYRQTLGQGPEFLTYFQNEAQLEKSRLLSDRFSAERPKGSFSTLEIQRTEQGDSAMYLCASSLGPKRDQPQHFGDGTRLSIL.

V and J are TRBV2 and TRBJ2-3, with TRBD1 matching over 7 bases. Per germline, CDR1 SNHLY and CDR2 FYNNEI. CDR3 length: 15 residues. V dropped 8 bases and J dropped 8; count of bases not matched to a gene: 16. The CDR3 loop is CASDTGGQQTSTQYF. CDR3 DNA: TGTGCCAGCGACACTGGGGGACAGCAGACGAGTACGCAGTATTTT.

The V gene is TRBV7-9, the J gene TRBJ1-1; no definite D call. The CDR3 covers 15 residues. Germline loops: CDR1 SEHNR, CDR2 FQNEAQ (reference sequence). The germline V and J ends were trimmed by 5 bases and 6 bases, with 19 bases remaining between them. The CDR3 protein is CASSPPTWESAEAFF. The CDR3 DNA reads TGTGCCAGCAGCCCCCCCACTTGGGAGTCGGCTGAAGCTTTCTTT.

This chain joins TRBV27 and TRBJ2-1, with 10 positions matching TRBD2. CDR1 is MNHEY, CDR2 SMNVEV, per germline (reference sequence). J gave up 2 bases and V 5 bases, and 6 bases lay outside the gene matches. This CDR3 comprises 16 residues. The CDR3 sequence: CASSQPGLATYNEQFF. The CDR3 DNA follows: TGTGCCAGCAGTCAACCGGGACTAGCGACCTACAATGAGCAGTTCTTC.

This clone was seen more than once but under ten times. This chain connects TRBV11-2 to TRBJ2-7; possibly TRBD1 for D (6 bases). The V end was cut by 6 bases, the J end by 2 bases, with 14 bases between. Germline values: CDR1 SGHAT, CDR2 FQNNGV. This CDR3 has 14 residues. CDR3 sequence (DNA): TGTGCCAGCAGTTCTCCGGGACAACCCTACGAGCAGTACTTC. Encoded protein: CASSSPGQPYEQYF.

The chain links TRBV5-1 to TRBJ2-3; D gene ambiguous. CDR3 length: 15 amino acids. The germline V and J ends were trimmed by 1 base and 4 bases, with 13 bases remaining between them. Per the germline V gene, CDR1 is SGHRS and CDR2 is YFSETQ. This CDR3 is CASSLSLVGSDTQYF. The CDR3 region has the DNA TGCGCCAGCAGCTTGAGTCTAGTCGGTTCAGATACGCAGTATTTT.

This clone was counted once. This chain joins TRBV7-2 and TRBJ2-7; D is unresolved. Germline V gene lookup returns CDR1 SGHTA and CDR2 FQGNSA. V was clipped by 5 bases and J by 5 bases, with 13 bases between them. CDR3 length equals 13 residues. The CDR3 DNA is TGTGCCAGCAGCCCCCGTAGAACACACGAGCAGTACTTC. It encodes CASSPRRTHEQYF.

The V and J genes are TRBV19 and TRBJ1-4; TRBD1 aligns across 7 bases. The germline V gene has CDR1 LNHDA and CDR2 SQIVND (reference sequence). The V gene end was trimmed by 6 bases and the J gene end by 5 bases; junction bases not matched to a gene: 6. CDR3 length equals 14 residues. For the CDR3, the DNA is TGTGCCAGTAGAAACAGGGGTGCCAATGAAAAACTGTTTTTT. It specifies CASRNRGANEKLFF. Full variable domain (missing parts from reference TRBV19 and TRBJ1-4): DGGITQSPKYLFRKEGQNVTLSCEQNLNHDAMYWYRQDPGQGLRLIYYSQIVNDFQKGDIAEGYSVSREKKESFPLTVTSAQKNPTAFYLCASRNRGANEKLFFGSGTQLSVL.

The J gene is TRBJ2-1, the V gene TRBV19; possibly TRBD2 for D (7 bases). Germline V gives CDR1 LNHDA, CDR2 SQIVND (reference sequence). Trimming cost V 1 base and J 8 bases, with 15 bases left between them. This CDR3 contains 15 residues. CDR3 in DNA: TGTGCCAGTAGTATAGTTGGCAGGGGAGGGGATGAGCAGTTCTTC. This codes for CASSIVGRGGDEQFF.

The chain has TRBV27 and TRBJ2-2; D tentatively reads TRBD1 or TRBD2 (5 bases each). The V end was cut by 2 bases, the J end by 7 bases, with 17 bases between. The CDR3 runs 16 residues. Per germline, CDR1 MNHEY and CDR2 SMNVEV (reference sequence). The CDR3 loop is CASSLKALARGGELFF. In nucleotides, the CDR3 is TGTGCCAGCAGTTTAAAGGCTCTGGCGAGGGGCGGGGAGCTGTTTTTT.

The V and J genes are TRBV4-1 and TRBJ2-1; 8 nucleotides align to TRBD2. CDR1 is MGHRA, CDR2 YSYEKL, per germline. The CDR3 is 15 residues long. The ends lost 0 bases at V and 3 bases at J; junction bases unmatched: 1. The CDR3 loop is CASSQESGGYNEQFF. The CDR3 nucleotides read TGCGCCAGCAGCCAAGAGAGCGGGGGCTACAATGAGCAGTTCTTC.

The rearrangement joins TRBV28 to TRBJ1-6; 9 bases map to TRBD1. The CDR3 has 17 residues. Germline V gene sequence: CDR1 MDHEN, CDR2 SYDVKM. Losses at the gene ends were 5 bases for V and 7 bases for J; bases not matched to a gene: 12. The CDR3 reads CASSQVNRGLTNSPLHF. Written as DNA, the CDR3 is TGTGCCAGCAGTCAAGTTAACAGGGGGCTTACCAATTCACCCCTCCACTTT.

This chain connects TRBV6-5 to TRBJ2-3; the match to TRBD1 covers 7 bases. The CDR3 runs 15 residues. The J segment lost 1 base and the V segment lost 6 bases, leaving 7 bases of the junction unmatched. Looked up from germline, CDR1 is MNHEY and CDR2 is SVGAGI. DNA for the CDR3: TGTGCCAGCAGGGAGCGACAGGGCCGCACAGATACGCAGTATTTT. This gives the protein CASRERQGRTDTQYF.

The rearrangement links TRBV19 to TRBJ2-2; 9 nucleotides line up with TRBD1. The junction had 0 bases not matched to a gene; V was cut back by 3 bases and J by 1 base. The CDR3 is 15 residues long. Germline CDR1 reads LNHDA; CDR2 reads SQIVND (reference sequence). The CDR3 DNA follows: TGTGCCAGTAGTATGGGACAGGGGAACACCGGGGAGCTGTTTTTT. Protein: CASSMGQGNTGELFF. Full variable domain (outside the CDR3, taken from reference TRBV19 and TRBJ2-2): DGGITQSPKYLFRKEGQNVTLSCEQNLNHDAMYWYRQDPGQGLRLIYYSQIVNDFQKGDIAEGYSVSREKKESFPLTVTSAQKNPTAFYLCASSMGQGNTGELFFGEGSRLTVL.

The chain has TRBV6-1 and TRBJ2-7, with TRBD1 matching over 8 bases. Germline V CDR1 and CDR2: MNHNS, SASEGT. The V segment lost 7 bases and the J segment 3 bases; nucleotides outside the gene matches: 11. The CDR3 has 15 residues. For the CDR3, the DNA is TGTGCCAGCACCCCGGGACAGGCCCGCAACTACGAGCAGTACTTC. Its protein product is CASTPGQARNYEQYF.

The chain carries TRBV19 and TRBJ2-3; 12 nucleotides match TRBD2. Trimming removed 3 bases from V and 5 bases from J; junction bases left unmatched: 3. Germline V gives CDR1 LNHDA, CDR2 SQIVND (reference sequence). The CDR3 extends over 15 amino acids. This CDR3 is CASSMVLAGGDTQYF. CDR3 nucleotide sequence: TGTGCCAGTAGTATGGTACTAGCGGGGGGAGATACGCAGTATTTT.